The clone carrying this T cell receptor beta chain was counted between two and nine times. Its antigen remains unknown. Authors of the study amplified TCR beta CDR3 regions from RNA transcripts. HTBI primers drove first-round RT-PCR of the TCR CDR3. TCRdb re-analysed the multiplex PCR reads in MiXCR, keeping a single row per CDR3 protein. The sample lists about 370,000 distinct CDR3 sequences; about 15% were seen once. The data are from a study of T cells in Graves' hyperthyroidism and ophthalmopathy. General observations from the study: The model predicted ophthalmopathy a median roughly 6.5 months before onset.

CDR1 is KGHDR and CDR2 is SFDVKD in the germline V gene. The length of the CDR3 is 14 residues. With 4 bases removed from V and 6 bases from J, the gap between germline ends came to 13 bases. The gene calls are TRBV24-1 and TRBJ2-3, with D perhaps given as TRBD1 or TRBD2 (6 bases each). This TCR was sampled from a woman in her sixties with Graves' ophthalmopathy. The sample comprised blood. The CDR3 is CATSETGASDTQYF. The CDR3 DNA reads TGTGCCACCAGTGAAACGGGGGCTTCGGATACGCAGTATTTT.